The 16 T cell receptor beta chains given below trace back to one sample, sequenced in a study of T cells in Graves' hyperthyroidism and ophthalmopathy. The source material, RNA transcripts, was used to amplify TCR beta CDR3 regions. The TCR CDR3 first-round RT-PCR relied on the HTBI primer set. One entry per CDR3 protein results from TCRdb running MiXCR on the multiplex PCR reads. The data contain hundreds of thousands of distinct CDR3 sequences, roughly 40% of them seen just once; the ten biggest clones take up approximately 8.7%. The sample was blood. The receptors here all came from a man between 18 and 35 years old with Graves' hyperthyroidism.

The V call is TRBV2, the J call TRBJ2-5; D gene unclear. The CDR3 covers 13 residues. V lost 5 bases and J lost 5, with 12 bases in between. The germline V gene encodes CDR1 SNHLY and CDR2 FYNNEI. The CDR3 DNA follows: TGTGCCAGCAGTTACCCTGCCAGGGAGACCCAGTACTTC. This gives the protein CASSYPARETQYF.

V gene TRBV6-5 combines with J gene TRBJ1-6, with 9 bases matching TRBD1. This CDR3 contains 15 residues. Germline CDR1 is MNHEY and CDR2 is SVGAGI. The trim removed 5 bases at V and 9 bases at J, leaving 8 bases unmatched. The CDR3 DNA reads TGTGCCAGCAGTACCGAGGGGACAGGGATTTCACCCCTCCACTTT. Its translation: CASSTEGTGISPLHF.

Remarks on this clonotype: The junction departs from germline at one end; a sequencing error may be responsible. The V and J genes are TRBV10-3 and TRBJ1-1, with 7 bases matching TRBD1. Looked up from germline, CDR1 is ENHRY and CDR2 is SYGVKD. The CDR3 loop spans 13 amino acids. CDR3 amino acids: CASSNLQGREAFF. CDR3 sequence (DNA): TGTGCCAGCAGTAACCTACAGGGGCGGGAAGCTTTCTTT.

Notes on this clonotype: This may come from a read error, since a much larger clone is one base off. The chain joins TRBV7-9 to TRBJ2-7; D possibly corresponds to TRBD1 (8 bases). The germline V gene has CDR1 SEHNR and CDR2 FQNEAQ (reference sequence). The CDR3 loop spans 13 amino acids. The CDR3 here is CTSRGPGTNEQYF. CDR3 DNA sequence: TGTACCAGCAGGGGGCCCGGGACTAACGAGCAGTACTTC. Supplemented by reference TRBV7-9 and TRBJ2-7, the full variable domain reads DTGVSQNPRHKITKRGQNVTFRCDPISEHNRLYWYRQTLGQGPEFLTYFQNEAQLEKSRLLSDRFSAERPKGSFSTLEIQRTEQGDSAMYLCTSRGPGTNEQYFGPGTRLTVT.

The J gene is TRBJ2-7, the V gene TRBV6-5; 7 bases are shared with TRBD1. This CDR3 spans 13 amino acids. The germline V gene encodes CDR1 MNHEY and CDR2 SVGAGI. Trimming at V came to 10 bases and at J to 0 bases, leaving 6 bases not matched to a gene. The CDR3 reads CATRTGSSYEQYF. The CDR3 coding sequence is TGTGCCACCCGGACAGGAAGCTCCTACGAGCAGTACTTC.

The V gene is TRBV12-3 or TRBV12-4, the J gene TRBJ1-6; D perhaps matches TRBD1 (5 bases). Trimming pared 4 bases from V and 2 bases from J, leaving 15 bases between. This CDR3 is 17 amino acids long. CDR3 loop: CASSYSGGVTYNSPLHF. CDR3 in DNA: TGTGCCAGCAGTTACTCCGGGGGTGTCACCTATAATTCACCCCTCCACTTT.

This clonotype came up a few times. The chain recombines TRBV20-1 with TRBJ1-5, with 7 bases lining up with TRBD1. Germline V lookup: CDR1 DFQATT, CDR2 SNEGSKA (reference sequence). Trimming at V came to 0 bases and at J to 10 bases, leaving 12 bases not matched to a gene. CDR3 size: 15 residues. The CDR3 reads CSARDEGAGRLPQHF. In DNA, the CDR3 is TGCAGTGCTAGAGATGAGGGGGCGGGGAGATTACCCCAGCATTTT.

The chain combines TRBV4-3 with TRBJ1-3; no clear D. The CDR3 consists of 16 residues. V was cut by 0 bases and J by 3 bases, with 12 bases left in between. Germline V lookup: CDR1 LGHNA, CDR2 YSLEER. The CDR3 here is CASSQESAPLGNTIYF. In DNA, the CDR3 is TGCGCCAGCAGCCAAGAATCTGCGCCCCTTGGAAACACCATATATTTT.

This clonotype was detected only a few times. V usage is TRBV4-1 and J usage is TRBJ2-7, with 11 bases aligning to TRBD1. Germline V gene lookup returns CDR1 MGHRA and CDR2 YSYEKL. The CDR3 contains 16 residues. V shed 1 base, J shed 2 bases, and the junction held 4 bases outside the gene matches. This CDR3 is CASSQGTGGAAYEQYF. As DNA, the CDR3 is TGCGCCAGCAGCCAAGGGACAGGGGGCGCAGCCTACGAGCAGTACTTC.

There are a few counts of this clonotype. The chain has TRBV19 and TRBJ1-5, with D perhaps matching TRBD1 (5 bases). The CDR3 is made up of 14 amino acids. V was trimmed by 1 base and J by 4 bases, leaving 8 bases between them. Germline V gene data show CDR1 as LNHDA and CDR2 as SQIVND (reference sequence). Here the CDR3 reads CASSIVGQNQPQHF. DNA of the CDR3: TGTGCCAGTAGTATAGTGGGGCAGAATCAGCCCCAGCATTTT. Based on the CDR3 plus reference TRBV19 and TRBJ1-5, the full variable domain is DGGITQSPKYLFRKEGQNVTLSCEQNLNHDAMYWYRQDPGQGLRLIYYSQIVNDFQKGDIAEGYSVSREKKESFPLTVTSAQKNPTAFYLCASSIVGQNQPQHFGDGTRLSIL.

The chain couples TRBV7-9 to TRBJ2-2; the match to TRBD2 covers 11 bases. V dropped 3 bases and J dropped 4; count of bases not matched to a gene: 4. The CDR3 spans 16 residues. Germline-derived CDR1 and CDR2 are SEHNR and FQNEAQ (reference sequence). The CDR3 here is CASSLLAGGTTGELFF. CDR3 DNA sequence: TGTGCCAGCAGCTTGCTAGCGGGGGGCACCACCGGGGAGCTGTTTTTT.

On this clonotype: This may be a read error, as it is one base from a much larger clone. The CDR3 carries no conserved terminal phenylalanine or tryptophan, so it likely arises from a read error. V gene TRBV2 combines with J gene TRBJ1-2; D is uncertain. This CDR3 region has 14 residues. The V gene's germline CDR1 is SNHLY and CDR2 FYNNEI. V was trimmed by 6 bases and J by 4 bases, leaving 15 bases between them. In DNA, the CDR3 is TGTGCCAGCAGCCCAGTTAGCGGTTCCTATGGCTACACCCTC. Protein product: CASSPVSGSYGYTL.

Written as DNA, the CDR3 is TGTGCCAGCAGTTTAAAAAGGTGGCCACTCGGAGAGACCCAGTACTTC. Translated: CASSLKRWPLGETQYF. The chain carries TRBV7-2 and TRBJ2-5, with unresolved D. The V and J ends lost 6 bases and 4 bases respectively, with 21 bases between them. There are 16 residues in the CDR3. Germline V CDR1 and CDR2: SGHTA, FQGNSA.

The CDR3 region has the DNA TGTGCCAGCAGTGAATCTTGGTTGAACACTGAAGCTTTCTTT. This gives the protein CASSESWLNTEAFF. V is TRBV6-1 and J is TRBJ1-1; no reliable D call. The ends were cut back, 2 bases at V and 0 bases at J, with 7 bases in the middle. CDR3 length: 14 amino acids. Germline V gives CDR1 MNHNS, CDR2 SASEGT.

This clonotype was detected ten times or more. The V call is TRBV9, the J call TRBJ2-6; tentative D call: TRBD1 (5 bases). CDR1 and CDR2 from the germline V gene are SGDLS and YYNGEE. The germline V and J ends were trimmed by 3 bases and 0 bases, with 13 bases remaining between them. The length of the CDR3 is 17 residues. CDR3 loop: CASSETARLSGANVLTF. The CDR3 nucleotides read TGTGCCAGCAGCGAGACAGCCAGACTCTCTGGGGCCAACGTCCTGACTTTC.

This sequence joins TRBV5-1 and TRBJ2-7; D is unresolved. CDR3 size: 14 residues. V lost 1 base to trimming and J lost 0 bases, with 8 bases between them. In germline, CDR1 is SGHRS, CDR2 YFSETQ. CDR3 DNA: TGCGCCAGCAGCTTGTACAAGAGCTCCTACGAGCAGTACTTC. It encodes CASSLYKSSYEQYF.